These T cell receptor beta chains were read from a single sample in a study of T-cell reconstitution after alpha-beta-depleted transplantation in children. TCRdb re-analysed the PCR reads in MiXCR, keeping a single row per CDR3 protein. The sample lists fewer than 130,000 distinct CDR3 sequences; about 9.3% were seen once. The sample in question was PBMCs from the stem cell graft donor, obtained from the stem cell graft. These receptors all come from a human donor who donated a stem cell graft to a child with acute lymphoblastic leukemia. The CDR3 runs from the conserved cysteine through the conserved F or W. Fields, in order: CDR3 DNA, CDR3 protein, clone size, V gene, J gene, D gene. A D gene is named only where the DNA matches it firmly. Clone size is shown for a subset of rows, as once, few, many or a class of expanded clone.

TGTGCCATCAGTAGGACAGGTCGTCATCACGAGCAGTACTTC,CAISRTGRHHEQYF,many,TRBV10-3,TRBJ2-7,TRBD1
TGTGCCAGCATTGCCTGGGGGGAAAACACCGGGGAGCTGTTTTTT,CASIAWGENTGELFF,many,TRBV12-3/TRBV12-4,TRBJ2-2,NA
TGTGCCAGCAGTTTGGGGCACCCGGTGCTCACGAATGAAAAACTGTTTTTT,CASSLGHPVLTNEKLFF,many,TRBV12-3/TRBV12-4,TRBJ1-4,NA
TGTGCCAGCAGCTTCCCCCGAGGGGGACCTAATGAAAAACTGTTTTTT,CASSFPRGGPNEKLFF,NA,TRBV7-2,TRBJ1-4,NA
TGCAGTGCTAGTAGGAGGGGGGCTTATAGCAATCAGCCCCAGCATTTT,CSASRRGAYSNQPQHF,many,TRBV20-1,TRBJ1-5,NA
TGCGCCAGCAGCTTGGCCGAACAGATCCAAGAGACCCAGTACTTC,CASSLAEQIQETQYF,many,TRBV5-1,TRBJ2-5,NA
TGTGCCAGCAGTACACAGGGGGCGGCTAATGAAAAACTGTTTTTT,CASSTQGAANEKLFF,medium-sized,TRBV9,TRBJ1-4,TRBD1
TGTGCCTGGAGCAGGACTAGCTCCTACAATGAGCAGTTCTTC,CAWSRTSSYNEQFF,NA,TRBV30,TRBJ2-1,TRBD2
TGTGCCAGCAGCTTCCCCCCCGCCAGATCTAATGAAAAACTGTTTTTT,CASSFPPARSNEKLFF,many,TRBV7-8,TRBJ1-4,NA
TGCGCCAGCAGCCCCAACTTCCTGGACACCCCGGGCAATCAGCCCCAGCATTTT,CASSPNFLDTPGNQPQHF,many,TRBV5-1,TRBJ1-5,NA
TGTGCCAGCAGCTTAGCGCCTAGCGGGGGGCCCGGGGACGAGCAGTACTTC,CASSLAPSGGPGDEQYF,many,TRBV7-2,TRBJ2-7,TRBD2
TGTGCCAGCAGCCAAGATAAAGGCGACCACAATGAGCAGTTCTTC,CASSQDKGDHNEQFF,many,TRBV4-2,TRBJ2-1,NA
TGTGCCAGCAGTTACAGTAGTACGAAAGCTTTAAACTATGGCTACACCTTC,CASSYSSTKALNYGYTF,many,TRBV6-5,TRBJ1-2,NA
TGTGCCAGCAGCCAAAGCGGGAGGGCCTCCCCCTACACAGATACGCAGTATTTT,CASSQSGRASPYTDTQYF,many,TRBV11-2,TRBJ2-3,TRBD2
TGTGCCAGCAGTTACGCGGGGCGAGAGACCCAGTACTTC,CASSYAGRETQYF,many,TRBV6-5,TRBJ2-5,NA
TGTGCCAGCGGTGAGCACAGGGGCTCCTACGAGCAGTACTTC,CASGEHRGSYEQYF,many,TRBV27,TRBJ2-7,TRBD1
TGCAGTGCTAGTTTGGGGTTGGGGACAGATACGCAGTATTTT,CSASLGLGTDTQYF,many,TRBV20-1,TRBJ2-3,NA
TGTGCCAGCAGTTACGCGACCGCAGGGATTCCCTACGAGCAGTACTTC,CASSYATAGIPYEQYF,many,TRBV6-5,TRBJ2-7,NA